This T cell receptor (beta chain) was observed in a study of cytomegalovirus exposure and HLA in healthy donors. The CDR3 extends over 14 amino acids. Germline CDR1 and CDR2: MNHEY and SVGAGI. V was shortened by 2 bases and J by 3 bases, with 10 bases between the two germline ends. Clones were sequenced by immunoSEQ multiplex PCR, and TCRdb holds only the in-frame ones, with some missing. In the table there are under 200,000 clones, around 85% of which are singletons. The V and J genes are TRBV6-5 and TRBJ2-5; D remains unclear. This clonotype was obtained from a woman aged 25 to 45 in good health and CMV-seronegative. The sample taken for sequencing was PBMCs. CDR3 in amino acids: CASSYVEAKETQYF. CDR3 bases: TGTGCCAGCAGTTACGTCGAAGCGAAAGAGACCCAGTACTTC.